This T cell receptor (beta chain) was identified in a study of blood T cells in healthy people across ages. About the research overall: About one barcoded beta molecule was captured per two T cells (by template switching). Whole-study findings and limits: Observed TCR beta diversity per million T cells went down as age went up. This fall followed a roughly linear course with age.

PBMCs numbering at least 6.5 million were isolated per sample. The CDR3 consists of 14 residues. Trimming removed 1 base from V and 3 bases from J, with 10 bases in between. Per germline, CDR1 LGHNA and CDR2 YSLEER. As regards this clonotype: Antigen specificity is unknown.

Using a J-beta primer mix together with a sample-barcoded 5' primer, a second PCR was run for about 6 to 11 cycles. Every sample gave at least 3 million paired-end reads containing CDR3. TCRdb reanalysed the 5' RACE reads using MiXCR and keeps one entry per CDR3 protein. The table lists roughly 730,000 distinct CDR3 sequences, around 50% of them singletons, with about 26% in the top ten. This TCR derives from a man aged 40-49 years in good health. Sequenced input: blood. The chain couples TRBV4-3 to TRBJ2-7; D ambiguous. The CDR3 here is CASSQVRLSYEQYF. The CDR3 DNA follows: TGCGCCAGCAGCCAAGTAAGGCTGAGCTACGAGCAGTACTTC.